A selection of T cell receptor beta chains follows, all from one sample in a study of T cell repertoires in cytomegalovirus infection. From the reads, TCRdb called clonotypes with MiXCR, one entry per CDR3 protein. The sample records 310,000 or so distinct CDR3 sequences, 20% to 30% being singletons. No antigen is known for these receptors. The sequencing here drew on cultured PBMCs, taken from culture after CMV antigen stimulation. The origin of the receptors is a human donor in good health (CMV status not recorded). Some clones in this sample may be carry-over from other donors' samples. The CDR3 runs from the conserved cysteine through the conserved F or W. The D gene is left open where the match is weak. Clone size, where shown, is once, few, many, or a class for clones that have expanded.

CDR3nt: TGTGCCAGCAGTTGGTCCCCTCTAGCGGGAGGAGGCAATGAGCAGTTCTTC; CDR3aa: CASSWSPLAGGGNEQFF; v_gene: TRBV6-2/TRBV6-3; j_gene: TRBJ2-1; abundance: NA; d_gene: TRBD2
CDR3nt: TGTGCCAGCAGTTTTCCACTAGCGGGAGATGAGGGCCAAGAGACCCAGTACTTC; CDR3aa: CASSFPLAGDEGQETQYF; v_gene: TRBV28; j_gene: TRBJ2-5; abundance: NA; d_gene: TRBD2
CDR3nt: TGTGCCAGCAGCCCCCAACTAGCGGATGCGTTCTTC; CDR3aa: CASSPQLADAFF; v_gene: TRBV7-2; j_gene: TRBJ2-1; abundance: few; d_gene: TRBD2
CDR3nt: TGTGCCAGCAGCCAAATCAGGGGCCCTGGGGCCAACGTCCTGACTTTC; CDR3aa: CASSQIRGPGANVLTF; v_gene: TRBV14; j_gene: TRBJ2-6; abundance: NA; d_gene: NA
CDR3nt: TGTGCCAGCAGCCCAGCTCGAGCGGGAGAGACCCAGTACTTC; CDR3aa: CASSPARAGETQYF; v_gene: TRBV7-2; j_gene: TRBJ2-5; abundance: NA; d_gene: NA
CDR3nt: TGTGCCAGCAGCGTTCAGGCAGGGAACACTGAAGCTTTCTTT; CDR3aa: CASSVQAGNTEAFF; v_gene: TRBV7-2; j_gene: TRBJ1-1; abundance: few; d_gene: NA
CDR3nt: TGTGCCAGCAGCCCCAGGGTGACAGCTAACTATGGCTACACCTTC; CDR3aa: CASSPRVTANYGYTF; v_gene: TRBV2; j_gene: TRBJ1-2; abundance: NA; d_gene: NA
CDR3nt: TGTGCCAGCAGTTCCTCCCGTGTAGGCGGCGCTAACTATGGCTACACCTTC; CDR3aa: CASSSSRVGGANYGYTF; v_gene: TRBV27; j_gene: TRBJ1-2; abundance: NA; d_gene: NA
CDR3nt: TGTGCCAGCAGCTTGGCGACAGGGTGGTCTTCTGAAGCTTTCTTT; CDR3aa: CASSLATGWSSEAFF; v_gene: TRBV5-5; j_gene: TRBJ1-1; abundance: few; d_gene: TRBD1
CDR3nt: TGCGCCAGCTCACGAGGGGGGATGAACACTGAAGCTTTCTTT; CDR3aa: CASSRGGMNTEAFF; v_gene: TRBV5-1; j_gene: TRBJ1-1; abundance: NA; d_gene: NA
CDR3nt: TGTGCCAGCAGCCAACACGGGACAGGGGGCACTGAGCAGTTCTTC; CDR3aa: CASSQHGTGGTEQFF; v_gene: TRBV3-1; j_gene: TRBJ2-1; abundance: NA; d_gene: TRBD1
CDR3nt: TGTGCCAGCAGAGGGACTAGCGGGAGCGGCTACAATGAGCAGTTCTTC; CDR3aa: CASRGTSGSGYNEQFF; v_gene: TRBV5-4; j_gene: TRBJ2-1; abundance: NA; d_gene: TRBD2
CDR3nt: TGTGCCAGCAGCTTTTCCCGGACTAGCGGGTCCTACAATGAGCAGTTCTTC; CDR3aa: CASSFSRTSGSYNEQFF; v_gene: TRBV5-8; j_gene: TRBJ2-1; abundance: few; d_gene: TRBD2
CDR3nt: TGCAGTGCCACGCAGGGGGCTAGCGGGAGGGCCGGTGAGCAGTTCTTC; CDR3aa: CSATQGASGRAGEQFF; v_gene: TRBV20-1; j_gene: TRBJ2-1; abundance: NA; d_gene: TRBD2
CDR3nt: TGTGCCAGTAGTACTGCGCCGGTAGATACGCAGTATTTT; CDR3aa: CASSTAPVDTQYF; v_gene: TRBV19; j_gene: TRBJ2-3; abundance: few; d_gene: NA
CDR3nt: TGTGCCAGCTCACTCCCCCAAGAGACCCAGTACTTC; CDR3aa: CASSLPQETQYF; v_gene: TRBV7-2; j_gene: TRBJ2-5; abundance: medium-sized; d_gene: NA
CDR3nt: TGCAGGGGCGAGGGGGCAGGGGAGATGGACACTGAAGCTTTCTTT; CDR3aa: CRGEGAGEMDTEAFF; v_gene: TRBV20-1; j_gene: TRBJ1-1; abundance: NA; d_gene: TRBD1
CDR3nt: TGTGCCAGCAGCTTTTCGGGACAGGGGGGTACCGGGGAGCTGTTTTTT; CDR3aa: CASSFSGQGGTGELFF; v_gene: TRBV7-2; j_gene: TRBJ2-2; abundance: many; d_gene: TRBD1
CDR3nt: TGCAGTGCTAGAGATCACAGGGGCTCTGGGGCCAACGTCCTGACTTTC; CDR3aa: CSARDHRGSGANVLTF; v_gene: TRBV20-1; j_gene: TRBJ2-6; abundance: few; d_gene: TRBD1
CDR3nt: TGTGCCAGCAGCTTAATCGGGGGTGGCATGAACACTGAAGCTTTCTTT; CDR3aa: CASSLIGGGMNTEAFF; v_gene: TRBV7-2; j_gene: TRBJ1-1; abundance: NA; d_gene: NA
CDR3nt: TGCAGTGCCCCGACAGAATACTCCTACGAGCAGTACTTC; CDR3aa: CSAPTEYSYEQYF; v_gene: TRBV20-1; j_gene: TRBJ2-7; abundance: NA; d_gene: NA
CDR3nt: TGTGCCAGCAGCCGGAGACAGGGGGGGACCTATGGCTACACCTTC; CDR3aa: CASSRRQGGTYGYTF; v_gene: TRBV7-2; j_gene: TRBJ1-2; abundance: many; d_gene: TRBD1
CDR3nt: TGTGCCAGCGTAGCCCGGGACAGATCCTACAATGAGCAGTTCTTC; CDR3aa: CASVARDRSYNEQFF; v_gene: TRBV28; j_gene: TRBJ2-1; abundance: few; d_gene: TRBD1
CDR3nt: TGTGCCACATCTGGAGGGGGATTGACAGGGTTGAGACAAGAGACCCAGTACTTC; CDR3aa: CATSGGGLTGLRQETQYF; v_gene: TRBV10-3; j_gene: TRBJ2-5; abundance: few; d_gene: NA
CDR3nt: TGTGCCAGCAGCTTAGCCCCTATTGACAGGGGAACTGGCTACACCTTC; CDR3aa: CASSLAPIDRGTGYTF; v_gene: TRBV7-2; j_gene: TRBJ1-2; abundance: few; d_gene: TRBD1
CDR3nt: TGTGCCAGCAAGAGGGGCACCGGGGAGCTGTTTTTT; CDR3aa: CASKRGTGELFF; v_gene: TRBV12-3/TRBV12-4; j_gene: TRBJ2-2; abundance: few; d_gene: NA
CDR3nt: TGCGCCAGCAGCTTGGTTGGAGGGGCTAGCACAGATACGCAGTATTTT; CDR3aa: CASSLVGGASTDTQYF; v_gene: TRBV5-1; j_gene: TRBJ2-3; abundance: NA; d_gene: NA
CDR3nt: TGTGCCAGTAACAAACAGGGATTCGGCTACACCTTC; CDR3aa: CASNKQGFGYTF; v_gene: TRBV19; j_gene: TRBJ1-2; abundance: few; d_gene: NA
CDR3nt: TGTGCCAGCAGCGTAGCAGGTTTGAGTCAGCCCCAGCATTTT; CDR3aa: CASSVAGLSQPQHF; v_gene: TRBV7-2; j_gene: TRBJ1-5; abundance: many; d_gene: NA
CDR3nt: TGTGCCAGCTCACCGAGAGGTCCCCCACAAGAGACCCAGTACTTC; CDR3aa: CASSPRGPPQETQYF; v_gene: TRBV18; j_gene: TRBJ2-5; abundance: many; d_gene: NA
CDR3nt: TGTGCCAGCAGCTTAGTTGGTGGCGGGTCTGGGGCCAACGTCCTGACTTTC; CDR3aa: CASSLVGGGSGANVLTF; v_gene: TRBV7-6; j_gene: TRBJ2-6; abundance: many; d_gene: NA
CDR3nt: TGTGCCAGCAGCCCAACATTTAGCGGGGGTTCCGGAGGGGCAGATACGCAGTATTTT; CDR3aa: CASSPTFSGGSGGADTQYF; v_gene: TRBV7-2; j_gene: TRBJ2-3; abundance: NA; d_gene: TRBD2
CDR3nt: TGTGCCAGCAGCTTACGGCCTAGTTGGACTGGAGCTTTCTTT; CDR3aa: CASSLRPSWTGAFF; v_gene: TRBV11-2; j_gene: TRBJ1-1; abundance: NA; d_gene: NA
CDR3nt: TGTGCCAGCAGCTTGCTGGGAGCTGGAAACACCATATATTTT; CDR3aa: CASSLLGAGNTIYF; v_gene: TRBV5-4; j_gene: TRBJ1-3; abundance: few; d_gene: NA
CDR3nt: TGTGCCAGCAGTTTAGCAGAGAGTGAGCAGTTCTTC; CDR3aa: CASSLAESEQFF; v_gene: TRBV28; j_gene: TRBJ2-1; abundance: NA; d_gene: NA
CDR3nt: TGCGCCAGCAGCTTGCGGGGAGGTGGAACTCCTCCTCCTTACAATGAGCAGTTCTTC; CDR3aa: CASSLRGGGTPPPYNEQFF; v_gene: TRBV5-1; j_gene: TRBJ2-1; abundance: few; d_gene: NA
CDR3nt: TGTGCCAGCAGTCGTGGGACGGATTCCCTGAACACTGAAGCTTTCTTT; CDR3aa: CASSRGTDSLNTEAFF; v_gene: TRBV12-3/TRBV12-4; j_gene: TRBJ1-1; abundance: NA; d_gene: NA
CDR3nt: TGTGCCAGCAGCCGAGAGCGGAGCGGGGAGCTGTTTTTT; CDR3aa: CASSRERSGELFF; v_gene: TRBV7-2; j_gene: TRBJ2-2; abundance: NA; d_gene: NA
CDR3nt: TGTGCCAGCAGCCCCCGGACAGGGGGCCATGAGACCCAGTACTTC; CDR3aa: CASSPRTGGHETQYF; v_gene: TRBV11-2; j_gene: TRBJ2-5; abundance: NA; d_gene: TRBD1
CDR3nt: TGTGCCAGCAGTTCCGGCGGCCAGGGAGGTGTCGAGCAGTACTTC; CDR3aa: CASSSGGQGGVEQYF; v_gene: TRBV6-2/TRBV6-3; j_gene: TRBJ2-7; abundance: NA; d_gene: NA
CDR3nt: TGTGCCACCAGTGACGCAGGGACAACTAATGAAAAACTGTTTTTT; CDR3aa: CATSDAGTTNEKLFF; v_gene: TRBV24-1; j_gene: TRBJ1-4; abundance: NA; d_gene: NA
CDR3nt: TGTGCCAGCAGTGAATCTTTCGGACCCTCTGGGGCCAACGTCCTGACTTTC; CDR3aa: CASSESFGPSGANVLTF; v_gene: TRBV2; j_gene: TRBJ2-6; abundance: NA; d_gene: NA
CDR3nt: TGTGCCAGCAGACTAGTCAGGGATAGTTCACCCCTCCACTTT; CDR3aa: CASRLVRDSSPLHF; v_gene: TRBV27; j_gene: TRBJ1-6; abundance: few; d_gene: NA
CDR3nt: TGTGCCAGCAGCTTAGACTGGGGCACTGAAGCTTTCTTT; CDR3aa: CASSLDWGTEAFF; v_gene: TRBV11-2; j_gene: TRBJ1-1; abundance: many; d_gene: NA
CDR3nt: TGTGCCAGCAGCTCGCCTAGCTTTCAAGAGACCCAGTACTTC; CDR3aa: CASSSPSFQETQYF; v_gene: TRBV11-3; j_gene: TRBJ2-5; abundance: NA; d_gene: NA
CDR3nt: TGCGCCAGCAGCCAAGATAGTCATGCAGGGGACGGCCAGCCCCAGCATTTT; CDR3aa: CASSQDSHAGDGQPQHF; v_gene: TRBV4-1; j_gene: TRBJ1-5; abundance: NA; d_gene: NA
CDR3nt: TGTGCCAGCAGGTCCTGGCGCGGTACTAGCACAGATACGCAGTATTTT; CDR3aa: CASRSWRGTSTDTQYF; v_gene: TRBV6-6; j_gene: TRBJ2-3; abundance: few; d_gene: NA